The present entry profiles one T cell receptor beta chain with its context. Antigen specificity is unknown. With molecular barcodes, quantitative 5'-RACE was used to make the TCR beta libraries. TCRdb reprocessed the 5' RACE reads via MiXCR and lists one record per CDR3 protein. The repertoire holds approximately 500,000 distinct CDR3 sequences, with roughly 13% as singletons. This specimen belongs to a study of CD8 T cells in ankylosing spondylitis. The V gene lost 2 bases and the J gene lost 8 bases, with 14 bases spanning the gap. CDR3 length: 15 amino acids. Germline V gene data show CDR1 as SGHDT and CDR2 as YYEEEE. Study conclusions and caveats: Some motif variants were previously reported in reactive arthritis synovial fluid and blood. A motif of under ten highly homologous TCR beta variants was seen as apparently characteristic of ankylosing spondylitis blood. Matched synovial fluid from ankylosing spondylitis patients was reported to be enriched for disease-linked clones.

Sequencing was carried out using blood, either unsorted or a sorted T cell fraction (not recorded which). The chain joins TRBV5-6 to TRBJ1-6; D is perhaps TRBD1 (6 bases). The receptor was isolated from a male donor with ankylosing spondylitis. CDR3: CASSFFGGGYSPLHF. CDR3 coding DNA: TGTGCCAGCAGCTTTTTCGGGGGCGGATATTCACCCCTCCACTTT.